This is a list of T cell receptor beta chains from one sample in a study of T cells after yellow fever vaccination. MiXCR was run by TCRdb on the 5' RACE reads, yielding one entry per CDR3 protein. Of about 63,000 distinct CDR3 sequences listed, approximately 8% are singletons. Sample: CD8+ T cells sorted from PBMCs, taken 15 days after the yellow fever booster vaccination. The receptors stem from a man between 25 and 39 years old who received the YFV17D yellow fever vaccine. CDR3s include the opening cysteine and the closing phenylalanine or tryptophan. The D gene is left open where the match is weak. Not all rows give a size; the values are once, few, many and, for expanded clones, a class.

many | TRBJ2-1 | - | TRBV24-1 | CATGGGEDEQFF | TGTGCCACCGGCGGAGGGGAGGATGAGCAGTTCTTC
many | TRBJ2-1 | - | TRBV25-1 | CASSDPRGVYNEQFF | TGTGCCAGCAGTGATCCAAGGGGCGTTTACAATGAGCAGTTCTTC
many | TRBJ2-1 | - | TRBV2 | CASDGASSYNEQFF | TGTGCCAGCGATGGTGCCAGCTCCTACAATGAGCAGTTCTTC
- | TRBJ2-7 | - | TRBV4-3 | CASSQVMAESSYEQYF | TGCGCCAGCAGCCAAGTAATGGCAGAGAGCTCATACGAGCAGTACTTC
many | TRBJ2-1 | TRBD2 | TRBV29-1 | CSVSYSASGSNGQFF | TGCAGCGTTTCCTATTCGGCTAGCGGGAGCAACGGTCAGTTCTTC
many | TRBJ2-3 | - | TRBV24-1 | CATSTPLAASTDTQYF | TGTGCCACCAGCACCCCACTAGCCGCTAGCACAGATACGCAGTATTTT
many | TRBJ1-1 | TRBD1 | TRBV27 | CASSLRPRAGGNTEAFF | TGTGCCAGCAGTTTAAGGCCGAGGGCAGGGGGGAACACTGAAGCTTTCTTT
many | TRBJ2-1 | - | TRBV7-6 | CASSLAAEGDEQFF | TGTGCCAGCAGCTTAGCTGCCGAGGGGGATGAGCAGTTCTTC
many | TRBJ2-1 | TRBD1 | TRBV30 | CAWSVRQGYEQFF | TGTGCCTGGAGTGTACGACAGGGGTATGAGCAGTTCTTC
- | TRBJ2-1 | TRBD2 | TRBV13 | CASSLGGGLAGYNEQFF | TGTGCCAGCAGCTTAGGGGGAGGACTAGCGGGGTACAATGAGCAGTTCTTC
many | TRBJ2-1 | TRBD2 | TRBV29-1 | CSVEGGRALRPNEQFF | TGCAGCGTTGAAGGCGGGAGGGCCCTCCGACCCAATGAGCAGTTCTTC
many | TRBJ2-7 | TRBD2 | TRBV6-2/TRBV6-3 | CASSYSTSAYEQYF | TGTGCCAGCAGTTACTCGACTAGCGCCTACGAGCAGTACTTC
many | TRBJ2-1 | - | TRBV28 | CASSLQSSYNEQFF | TGTGCCAGCAGTTTACAGAGCTCCTACAATGAGCAGTTCTTC
many | TRBJ2-3 | - | TRBV12-3/TRBV12-4 | CASTWTETDTQYF | TGTGCCAGCACCTGGACGGAAACAGATACGCAGTATTTT
many | TRBJ2-3 | - | TRBV27 | CASSLSHTDTQYF | TGTGCCAGCAGTTTATCCCACACAGATACGCAGTATTTT
few | TRBJ2-7 | - | TRBV30 | CAWSNNFGGEQYF | TGTGCCTGGAGTAACAACTTCGGTGGGGAGCAGTACTTC
many | TRBJ2-7 | - | TRBV4-3 | CASSQEGGPFYEQYF | TGCGCCAGCAGCCAAGAGGGGGGGCCCTTCTACGAGCAGTACTTC
many | TRBJ2-1 | - | TRBV20-1 | CSAMGAYNEQFF | TGCAGTGCCATGGGCGCTTACAATGAGCAGTTCTTC
- | TRBJ1-1 | - | TRBV19 | CASSIMVNTEAFF | TGTGCCAGTAGTATTATGGTTAACACTGAAGCTTTCTTT
- | TRBJ2-7 | - | TRBV5-1 | CASSLDRSQGNYEQYF | TGCGCCAGCAGCCTCGACAGGTCCCAGGGGAACTACGAGCAGTACTTC
many | TRBJ2-7 | - | TRBV12-3/TRBV12-4 | CASSFTRDPRDIAYEQYF | TGTGCCAGCAGTTTTACTAGGGATCCGCGGGATATTGCCTACGAGCAGTACTTC
many | TRBJ2-1 | - | TRBV2 | CASSPYVEQFF | TGTGCCAGCAGTCCCTACGTTGAGCAGTTCTTC
many | TRBJ2-7 | TRBD1 | TRBV7-2 | CASSFGQDYEQYF | TGTGCCAGCAGCTTCGGACAGGACTACGAGCAGTACTTC
many | TRBJ1-3 | - | TRBV20-1 | CSAREGSANTIYF | TGCAGTGCTAGAGAGGGGTCAGCTAACACCATATATTTT
many | TRBJ2-5 | - | TRBV7-8 | CASSYWTDQETQYF | TGTGCCAGCAGCTACTGGACAGACCAAGAGACCCAGTACTTC
many | TRBJ2-5 | - | TRBV3-1 | CASTPPRGPETQYF | TGTGCCAGCACCCCTCCACGAGGACCTGAGACCCAGTACTTC
many | TRBJ1-1 | - | TRBV7-8 | CASSLGPPEAFF | TGTGCCAGCAGCTTAGGGCCCCCTGAAGCTTTCTTT
many | TRBJ2-1 | - | TRBV11-3 | CASSLVVSGDPNEQFF | TGTGCCAGCAGCTTAGTCGTTTCCGGGGACCCTAATGAGCAGTTCTTC
many | TRBJ2-5 | - | TRBV7-9 | CASSLDRVLETQYF | TGTGCCAGCAGCTTAGATCGAGTGTTAGAGACCCAGTACTTC
many | TRBJ2-3 | - | TRBV20-1 | CSASSGTANTDTQYF | TGCAGTGCTAGCTCAGGGACGGCGAACACAGATACGCAGTATTTT
few | TRBJ2-7 | TRBD1 | TRBV29-1 | CSVQGQGYEQYF | TGCAGCGTTCAGGGACAGGGCTACGAGCAGTACTTC
many | TRBJ1-1 | - | TRBV4-2 | CASSQDKTAYMNTEAFF | TGTGCCAGCAGCCAAGATAAGACCGCGTACATGAACACTGAAGCTTTCTTT
few | TRBJ2-1 | - | TRBV19 | CASSRDGSSYNEQFF | TGTGCCAGTAGTCGGGACGGGAGCTCCTACAATGAGCAGTTCTTC